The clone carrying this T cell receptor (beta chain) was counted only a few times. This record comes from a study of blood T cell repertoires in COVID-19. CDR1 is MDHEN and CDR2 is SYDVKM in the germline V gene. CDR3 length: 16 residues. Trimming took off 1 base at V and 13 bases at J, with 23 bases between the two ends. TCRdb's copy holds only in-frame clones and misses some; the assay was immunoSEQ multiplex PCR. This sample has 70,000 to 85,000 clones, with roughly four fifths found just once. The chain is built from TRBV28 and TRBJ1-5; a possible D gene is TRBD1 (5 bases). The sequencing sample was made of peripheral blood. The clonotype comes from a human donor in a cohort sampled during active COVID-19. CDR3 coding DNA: TGTGCCAGCAGTTTATATCGTTTGGGGCCCTCCCGGGCTCAGCATTTT. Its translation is CASSLYRLGPSRAQHF. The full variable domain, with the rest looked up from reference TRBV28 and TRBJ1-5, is DVKVTQSSRYLVKRTGEKVFLECVQDMDHENMFWYRQDPGLGLRLIYFSYDVKMKEKGDIPEGYSVSREKKERFSLILESASTNQTSMYLCASSLYRLGPSRAQHFGDGTRLSIL.